A selection of T cell receptor beta chains follows, all from one sample in a study of blood T cell repertoires in COVID-19. The data were produced by immunoSEQ multiplex PCR, yet TCRdb's version contains in-frame clones alone and is incomplete. In the table there are about 200,000 clones, around 83% of which are singletons. The sample consisted of peripheral blood. Source of these receptors: an elderly woman with acute or convalescent COVID-19. Each CDR3 is given with its conserved first and last residue. The D gene is left open where the match is weak. Clone size appears in some rows only: once, few, many, or a class for an expanded clone.

>TRBV28|TRBD2|TRBJ2-7|NA
CASSWTSVGHYEQYF
TGTGCCAGCAGTTGGACTAGCGTGGGGCACTACGAGCAGTACTTC
>TRBV5-1|TRBD2|TRBJ2-1|NA
CASSLGLAEQFF
TGCGCCAGCAGCTTGGGACTAGCAGAGCAGTTCTTC
>TRBV2|TRBD1|TRBJ1-5|NA
CASSQTGYSNQPQHF
TGTGCCAGCAGTCAGACAGGGTATAGCAATCAGCCCCAGCATTTT
>TRBV11-2|TRBD1|TRBJ1-1|NA
CASSFRGTGMNTEAFF
TGTGCCAGCAGCTTCAGAGGGACAGGGATGAACACTGAAGCTTTCTTT
>TRBV28|NA|TRBJ2-7|NA
CASSSYGTQSSYEQYF
TGTGCCAGCAGTAGCTACGGGACACAGAGCTCCTACGAGCAGTACTTC
>TRBV27|TRBD2|TRBJ2-1|NA
CASRQRLAANYNEQFF
TGTGCCAGCAGACAGCGACTAGCGGCTAACTACAATGAGCAGTTCTTC
>TRBV5-1|NA|TRBJ2-2|NA
CASMGLAPTGELFF
TGCGCCAGCATGGGCCTAGCACCCACCGGGGAGCTGTTTTTT
>TRBV4-3|NA|TRBJ1-2|NA
CASSPTGQNYGYTF
TGCGCCAGCAGCCCGACCGGACAGAACTATGGCTACACCTTC
>TRBV5-1|NA|TRBJ1-4|few
CASSREGDLPKLFF
TGCGCCAGCAGCAGGGAGGGGGATTTACCTAAACTGTTTTTT
>TRBV27|TRBD1|TRBJ2-7|NA
CASSLAGTGAYEQYF
TGTGCCAGCAGTTTGGCCGGGACAGGGGCCTACGAGCAGTACTTC
>TRBV18|NA|TRBJ2-7|NA
CASSLGLLEGGYEQYF
TGTGCCAGCTCACTAGGACTTCTCGAGGGAGGCTACGAGCAGTACTTC
>TRBV27|TRBD1|TRBJ2-5|NA
CASSDDRGRETQYF
TGTGCCAGCAGTGATGACAGGGGGAGGGAGACCCAGTACTTC
>TRBV5-1|TRBD2|TRBJ2-3|NA
CASRTSGSTDTQYF
TGCGCCAGCCGGACTAGCGGTAGCACAGATACGCAGTATTTT
>TRBV5-1|TRBD1|TRBJ1-4|NA
CASSLFGTGNEKLFF
TGCGCCAGCAGCTTGTTCGGGACAGGGAATGAAAAACTGTTTTTT
>TRBV12-5|TRBD1|TRBJ1-2|NA
CASGLGQGFGYTF
TGTGCTAGTGGTTTGGGACAGGGTTTTGGCTACACCTTC
>TRBV5-1|NA|TRBJ1-6|few
CASTLGWEDSPLHF
TGCGCCAGCACCCTGGGGTGGGAGGATTCACCCCTCCACTTT
>TRBV15|TRBD2|TRBJ2-3|NA
CATRSRTSSDTQYF
TGTGCCACCAGAAGCAGGACTAGTAGTGATACGCAGTATTTT
>TRBV6-2/TRBV6-3|TRBD2|TRBJ2-7|NA
CASSLAGGYEQYF
TGTGCCAGCAGTCTAGCGGGAGGATATGAGCAGTACTTC
>TRBV6-5|TRBD1|TRBJ1-1|NA
CASSYYRGQGTEAFF
TGTGCCAGCAGTTACTACAGGGGGCAGGGGACTGAAGCTTTCTTT
>TRBV6-5|NA|TRBJ2-1|NA
CASSYSIRLSGEQFF
TGTGCCAGCAGTTACTCGATACGATTGTCGGGTGAGCAGTTCTTC
>TRBV20-1|TRBD2|TRBJ2-3|NA
CSASIAGGLRTDTQYF
TGCAGTGCTAGTATAGCGGGAGGGCTGAGGACAGATACGCAGTATTTT
>TRBV27|TRBD1|TRBJ1-4|NA
CASSPLGQGIYNEKLFF
TGTGCCAGCAGTCCGCTCGGACAGGGGATTTATAATGAAAAACTGTTTTTT
>TRBV7-8|NA|TRBJ2-1|NA
CASSLGTLSYNEQFF
TGTGCCAGCAGCTTAGGGACATTAAGCTACAATGAGCAGTTCTTC
>TRBV19|NA|TRBJ1-1|NA
CASSIGGMNTEAFF
TGTGCCAGTAGTATCGGGGGAATGAACACTGAAGCTTTCTTT
>TRBV5-1|NA|TRBJ1-2|NA
CASSFSAQGKSGYTF
TGCGCCAGCAGCTTTTCGGCACAGGGTAAGAGTGGCTACACCTTC
>TRBV28|TRBD2|TRBJ2-5|NA
CASSLAGAMETQYF
TGTGCCAGCAGTTTAGCGGGAGCGATGGAGACCCAGTACTTC
>TRBV30|NA|TRBJ1-1|NA
CAWTHQGIGTEAFF
TGTGCCTGGACCCATCAGGGGATAGGCACTGAAGCTTTCTTT
>TRBV19|TRBD1|TRBJ1-3|NA
CASSIPRTGPHTIYF
TGTGCCAGTAGTATACCCCGGACAGGGCCACACACCATATATTTT
>TRBV19|NA|TRBJ1-4|NA
CASSWGTGANEKLFF
TGTGCCAGTAGTTGGGGAACGGGGGCTAATGAAAAACTGTTTTTT
>TRBV14|NA|TRBJ2-1|NA
CASSQAQGSKSYNEQFF
TGTGCCAGCAGCCAAGCCCAGGGGAGTAAATCCTACAATGAGCAGTTCTTC
>TRBV25-1|NA|TRBJ1-4|NA
CASSEVRAGIGEKLFF
TGTGCCAGCAGTGAAGTTCGGGCAGGGATCGGAGAAAAACTGTTTTTT
>TRBV24-1|TRBD1|TRBJ1-4|NA
CATQGTGAGEKLFF
TGTGCCACCCAGGGGACAGGGGCCGGGGAAAAACTGTTTTTT
>TRBV5-1|TRBD1|TRBJ1-2|NA
CASSLTAGTANYGYTF
TGCGCCAGCAGCTTAACCGCCGGGACAGCTAACTATGGCTACACCTTC
>TRBV7-2|TRBD2|TRBJ2-5|NA
CATSRGGYETQYF
TGTGCCACCTCGCGGGGGGGTTATGAGACCCAGTACTTC
>TRBV4-1|TRBD2|TRBJ2-7|NA
CASSPLAGVSYEQYF
TGCGCCAGCAGCCCTCTAGCGGGAGTCTCCTACGAGCAGTACTTC
>TRBV9|NA|TRBJ2-3|once
CASSVRGGDQTDTQYF
TGTGCCAGCAGCGTCCGCGGCGGCGATCAGACAGATACGCAGTATTTT
>TRBV7-3|NA|TRBJ1-1|few
CASRDAGHTEAFF
TGTGCCAGCAGAGATGCAGGGCACACTGAAGCTTTCTTT
>TRBV28|TRBD1|TRBJ2-1|NA
CASSLRTGEGSEQFF
TGTGCCAGCAGTCTACGGACAGGGGAGGGGTCTGAGCAGTTCTTC
>TRBV24-1|TRBD2|TRBJ2-1|few
CATSDGPTSGRDNEQFF
TGTGCCACCAGTGATGGCCCGACTAGCGGGAGGGATAATGAGCAGTTCTTC
>TRBV10-2|TRBD1|TRBJ2-7|NA
CASSRDRPYEQYF
TGCGCCAGCAGCCGGGACAGACCCTACGAGCAGTACTTC
>TRBV4-2|NA|TRBJ1-4|NA
CASSQDAGPRTETNEKLFF
TGTGCCAGCAGCCAAGATGCCGGTCCGAGGACAGAAACTAATGAAAAACTGTTTTTT
>TRBV6-4|NA|TRBJ2-7|NA
CASSPRGPTYEQYF
TGTGCCAGCAGCCCAAGGGGTCCGACGTACGAGCAGTACTTC
>TRBV29-1|NA|TRBJ2-1|NA
CSVEGGRSSYNEQFF
TGCAGCGTTGAAGGAGGTCGGAGCTCCTACAATGAGCAGTTCTTC
>TRBV19|TRBD2|TRBJ2-3|NA
CASRAGGQYTQYF
TGTGCCAGTAGGGCGGGAGGTCAATATACGCAGTATTTT
>TRBV12-3/TRBV12-4|NA|TRBJ2-2|NA
CASSMLAAGELFF
TGTGCCAGCAGTATGTTAGCCGCCGGGGAGCTGTTTTTT
>TRBV18|TRBD2|TRBJ2-5|NA
CASSPRLAGGQTQYF
TGTGCCAGCTCACCCCGACTAGCGGGAGGACAGACCCAGTACTTC
>TRBV9|NA|TRBJ1-4|NA
CASSVRPTTVDATNEKLFF
TGTGCCAGCAGCGTTCGTCCCACAACAGTTGACGCAACTAATGAAAAACTGTTTTTT
>TRBV3-1/TRBV3-2|NA|TRBJ2-1|NA
CASSQLSAGVSYNEQFF
TGTGCCAGCAGCCAACTCTCAGCGGGCGTTTCCTACAATGAGCAGTTCTTC